The TCR beta chain under discussion was sequenced for a study of blood T cell repertoires in COVID-19. Whole-study context: Some COVID-19 samples were acute and others convalescent; all came from the United States, Italy and Spain.

This CDR3 is built from 15 residues. Germline V gene data show CDR1 as KGHSH and CDR2 as LQKENI. V was pared by 6 bases and J by 5 bases, with 8 bases of the junction left unmatched. Seattle researchers signed up patients amid active infection and tracked them longitudinally. In the original processing: For nucleated cells, counts were estimated from reference gene primer amplification. Assay: immunoSEQ multiplex PCR; the TCRdb copy retains only in-frame clones and omits some. Clonal size and the V and J genes are those of that table, whereas D and trimming came from the DNA. The data show roughly 410,000 clones, about 90% seen once.

This chain joins TRBV18 and TRBJ2-1, with 9 nucleotides matching TRBD2. Sequenced input: peripheral blood. This receptor was obtained from a woman aged 55-70 years with COVID-19, enrolled during active disease. CDR3 coding DNA: TGTGCCAGCTCGCCGATTAGCGGGAGTAACAATGAGCAGTTCTTC. The encoded protein is CASSPISGSNNEQFF.